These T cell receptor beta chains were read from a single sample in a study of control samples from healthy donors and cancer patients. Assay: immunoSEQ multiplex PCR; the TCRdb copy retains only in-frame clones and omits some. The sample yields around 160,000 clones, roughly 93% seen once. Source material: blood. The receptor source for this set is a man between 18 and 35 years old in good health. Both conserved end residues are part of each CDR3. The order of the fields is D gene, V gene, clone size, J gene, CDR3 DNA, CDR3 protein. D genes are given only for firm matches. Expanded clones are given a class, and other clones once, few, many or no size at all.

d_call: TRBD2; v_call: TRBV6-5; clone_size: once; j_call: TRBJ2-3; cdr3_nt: TGTGCCAGCAGTTGGACTACTAGCGGGGCCACAGATACGCAGTATTTT; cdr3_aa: CASSWTTSGATDTQYF
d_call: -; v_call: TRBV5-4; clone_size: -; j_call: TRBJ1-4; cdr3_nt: TGTGCCAGCAGCGCGCAGACAGCGAGGGGCGAAAAACTGTTTTTT; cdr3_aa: CASSAQTARGEKLFF
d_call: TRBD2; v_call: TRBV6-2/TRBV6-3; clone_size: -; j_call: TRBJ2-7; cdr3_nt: TGTGCCAGCAGTTACCTAGCGCTAGCGGACTACGAGCAGTACTTC; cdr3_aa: CASSYLALADYEQYF
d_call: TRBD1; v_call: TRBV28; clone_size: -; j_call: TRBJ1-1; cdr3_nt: TGTGCCAGCAGTTTTACACAGGGGTGGGCAGCTACCTCCCGTAAAGCTTTCTTT; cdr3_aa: CASSFTQGWAATSRKAFF
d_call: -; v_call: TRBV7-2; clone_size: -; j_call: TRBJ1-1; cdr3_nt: TGTGCCAGCAGCTTAGAGTCAGGGACCGACACTGAAGCTTTCTTT; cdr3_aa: CASSLESGTDTEAFF
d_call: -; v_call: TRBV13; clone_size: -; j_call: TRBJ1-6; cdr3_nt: TGTGCCAGCAGCTTAGTATGGGGGAGCGGGTCACCCCTCCACTTT; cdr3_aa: CASSLVWGSGSPLHF
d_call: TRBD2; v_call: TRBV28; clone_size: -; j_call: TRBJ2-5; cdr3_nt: TGTGCCAGCAGCCCACCGACCCGACTAGCGGGGATACAAGAGACCCAGTACTTC; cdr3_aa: CASSPPTRLAGIQETQYF
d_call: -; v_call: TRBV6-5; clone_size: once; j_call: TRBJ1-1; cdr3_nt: TGTGCCAGCGGGTTCTTTACTGAAGCTTTCTTT; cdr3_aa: CASGFFTEAFF
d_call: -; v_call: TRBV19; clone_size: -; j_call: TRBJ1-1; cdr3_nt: TGTGCCAGTAGTATGCGGCAGAACACTGAAGCTTTCTTT; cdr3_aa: CASSMRQNTEAFF
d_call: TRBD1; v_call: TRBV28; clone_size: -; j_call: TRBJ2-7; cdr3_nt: TGTGCCAGCAGTCCGACCACGGGACAGGGGTTTAGGAACGAGCAGTACTTC; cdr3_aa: CASSPTTGQGFRNEQYF
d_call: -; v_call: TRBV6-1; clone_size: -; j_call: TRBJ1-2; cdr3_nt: TGTGCCAGCATTGGGCCTCGGGTCTATGGCTACACCTTC; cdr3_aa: CASIGPRVYGYTF
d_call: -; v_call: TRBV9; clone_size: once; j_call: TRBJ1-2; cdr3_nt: TGTGCCAGCAGCGGAGAAAATTACTATGGCTACACCTTC; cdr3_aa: CASSGENYYGYTF
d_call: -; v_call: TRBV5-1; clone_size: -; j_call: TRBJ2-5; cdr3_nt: TGCGCCAGCAGCTTGGGAGATTGGCTAGTGAGAGAGACCCAGTACTTC; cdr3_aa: CASSLGDWLVRETQYF
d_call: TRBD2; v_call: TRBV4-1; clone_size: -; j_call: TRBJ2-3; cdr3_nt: TGCGCCAGCAGCCAAGATCGGCTAGCGGGAAGCACAGATACGCAGTATTTT; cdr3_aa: CASSQDRLAGSTDTQYF
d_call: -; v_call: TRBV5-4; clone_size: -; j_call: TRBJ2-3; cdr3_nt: TGTGCCAGCAGCTTTTTGTCAGCCGGCACAGATACGCAGTATTTT; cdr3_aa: CASSFLSAGTDTQYF
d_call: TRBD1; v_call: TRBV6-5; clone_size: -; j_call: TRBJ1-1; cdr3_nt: TGTGCCAGCAGAGGGACAGCGGGGAACACTGAAGCTTTCTTT; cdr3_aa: CASRGTAGNTEAFF
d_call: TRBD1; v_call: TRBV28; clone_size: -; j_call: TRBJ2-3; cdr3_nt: TGTGCCAGCAGTCACCACAGGGGTAGCACAGATACGCAGTATTTT; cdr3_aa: CASSHHRGSTDTQYF
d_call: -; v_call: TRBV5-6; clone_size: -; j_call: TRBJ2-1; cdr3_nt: TGTGCCAGCAGCTTGGTGTGGATGGAGCAGTTCTTC; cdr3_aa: CASSLVWMEQFF
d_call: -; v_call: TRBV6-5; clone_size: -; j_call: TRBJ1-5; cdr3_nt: TGTGCCAGCAGGGTAAGGCAGGGAGAGCCCCAGCATTTT; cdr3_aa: CASRVRQGEPQHF
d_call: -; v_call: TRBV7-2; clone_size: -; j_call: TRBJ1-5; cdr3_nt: TGTGCCAGCAGCCCGGGGGGCGTTCAGCCCCAGCATTTT; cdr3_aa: CASSPGGVQPQHF
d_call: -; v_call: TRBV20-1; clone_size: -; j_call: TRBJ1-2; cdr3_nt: TGCAGTGCCAGTCTGGGGCAGCTCAACTATGGCTACACCTTC; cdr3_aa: CSASLGQLNYGYTF
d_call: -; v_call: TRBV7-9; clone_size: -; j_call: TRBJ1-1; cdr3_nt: TGTGCCAGCAGCTTAGGGAGCGGGGTGAACACTGAAGCTTTCTTT; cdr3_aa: CASSLGSGVNTEAFF
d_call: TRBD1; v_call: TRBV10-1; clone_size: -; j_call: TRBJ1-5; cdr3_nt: TGCGCCAGCGGCCGCAAGGACAGGCTCCTTAGGGAGCCCCAGCATTTT; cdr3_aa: CASGRKDRLLREPQHF
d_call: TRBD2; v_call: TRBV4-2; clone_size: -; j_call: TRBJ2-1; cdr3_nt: TGTGCCAGCAGCCAAGCCCTAGCGGGGGACAATGAGCAGTTCTTC; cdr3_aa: CASSQALAGDNEQFF
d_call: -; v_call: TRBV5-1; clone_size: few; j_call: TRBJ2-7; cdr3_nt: TGCGCCAGCAGCGGACGGGGACGGCTCGGCGAGCAGTACTTC; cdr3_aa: CASSGRGRLGEQYF
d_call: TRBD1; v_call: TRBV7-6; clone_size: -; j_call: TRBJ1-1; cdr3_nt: TGTGCCAGCAGCGCCCGTATTCCCGTCGGGACAGGGGGCGTCACTGAAGCTTTCTTT; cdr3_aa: CASSARIPVGTGGVTEAFF
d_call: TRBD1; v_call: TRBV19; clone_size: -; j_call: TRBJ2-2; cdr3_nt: TGTGCCAGTAGTGGACAGGGGGCCGGGGAGCTGTTTTTT; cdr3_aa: CASSGQGAGELFF
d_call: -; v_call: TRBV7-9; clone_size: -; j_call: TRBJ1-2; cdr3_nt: TGTGCCAGCAATTCCGGGCCTTTCTATGGCTACACCTTC; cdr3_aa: CASNSGPFYGYTF
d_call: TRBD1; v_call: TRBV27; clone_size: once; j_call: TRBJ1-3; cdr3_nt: TGTGCCATCTCCCAGGGGGCTATTAGCACCATATATTTT; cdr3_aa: CAISQGAISTIYF
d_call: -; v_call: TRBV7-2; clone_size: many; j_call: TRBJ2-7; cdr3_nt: TGTGCCAGCAGCCCCTCTAGAGCCTACGAGCAGTACTTC; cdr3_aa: CASSPSRAYEQYF
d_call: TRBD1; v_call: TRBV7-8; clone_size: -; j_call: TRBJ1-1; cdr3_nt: TGTGCCAGCAGCCTCCGGGGACAGGCGCTGATGAACACTGAAGCTTTCTTT; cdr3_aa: CASSLRGQALMNTEAFF
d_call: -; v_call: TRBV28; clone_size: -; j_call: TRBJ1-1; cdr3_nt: TGTGCCAGCAGTTTATCAGGGAACACTGAAGCTTTCTTT; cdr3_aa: CASSLSGNTEAFF
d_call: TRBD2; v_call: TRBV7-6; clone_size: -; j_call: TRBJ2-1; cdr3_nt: TGTGCCAGCAGCCAGTTAGCGGGCGGTATCTCCTACAATGAGCAGTTCTTC; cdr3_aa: CASSQLAGGISYNEQFF
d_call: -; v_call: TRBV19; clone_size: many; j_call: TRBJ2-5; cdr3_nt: TGTGCCAGTAGTACAGACTACCAAGAGACCCAGTACTTC; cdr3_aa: CASSTDYQETQYF
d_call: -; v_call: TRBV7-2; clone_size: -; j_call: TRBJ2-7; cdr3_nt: TGTGCCAGCAGCTTAGCCCAGATCTACGAGCAGTACTTC; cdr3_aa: CASSLAQIYEQYF
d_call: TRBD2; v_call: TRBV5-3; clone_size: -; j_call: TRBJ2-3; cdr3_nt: TGTGCCAGAAGCCCAGGACTAGCGGGGGCCAGTAGCACAGATACGCAGTATTTT; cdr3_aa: CARSPGLAGASSTDTQYF
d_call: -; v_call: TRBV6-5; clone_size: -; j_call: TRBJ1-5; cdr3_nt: TGTGCCAGCAGCACGGGGACTTGGTATCAGCCCCAGCATTTT; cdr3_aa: CASSTGTWYQPQHF
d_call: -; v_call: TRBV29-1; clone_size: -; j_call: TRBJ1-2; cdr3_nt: TGCAGCGTTGGACAGGAATCGTATAACTATGGCTACACCTTC; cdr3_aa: CSVGQESYNYGYTF
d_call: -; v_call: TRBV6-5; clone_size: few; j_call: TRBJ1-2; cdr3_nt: TGTGCCAGCAGTTACGTGGGGTCGGGAGGCTACACCTTC; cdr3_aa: CASSYVGSGGYTF
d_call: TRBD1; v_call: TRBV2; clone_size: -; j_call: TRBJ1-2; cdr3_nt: TGTGCCAGCAGTGATGCCGAGAGGGGGCTTGGCTACACCTTC; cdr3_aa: CASSDAERGLGYTF
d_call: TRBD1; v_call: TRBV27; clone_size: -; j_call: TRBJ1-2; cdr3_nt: TGTGCCAGCAGTTCCTTTAGGGGACAGGGAAGGAACTATGGCTACACCTTC; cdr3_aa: CASSSFRGQGRNYGYTF